What follows are 12 T cell receptor beta chains derived from one specimen sequenced in a study of blood T cell repertoires in COVID-19. Assay used: immunoSEQ multiplex PCR; TCRdb lists only in-frame clones, some missing. The table shows 50,000 to 60,000 clones, with 75% to 85% occurring only once. Source material: peripheral blood. These receptor sequences come from a middle-aged man with acute or convalescent COVID-19.

Written as DNA, the CDR3 is TGTGCCTGGAACCCTCTTAGCGGGGGTAGGGATACGCAGTATTTT. It yields the protein CAWNPLSGGRDTQYF. The chain combines TRBV30 with TRBJ2-3; 9 nucleotides line up with TRBD2. The J segment lost 6 bases and the V segment lost 4 bases, leaving 11 bases of the junction unmatched. In germline, CDR1 is GTSNPN, CDR2 SVGIG (reference sequence). This CDR3 region has 15 residues.

This clone was seen more than once but under ten times. This chain links TRBV9 with TRBJ1-1; TRBD1 aligns across 7 bases. The CDR3 has 14 amino acids. Germline-derived CDR1 and CDR2 are SGDLS and YYNGEE. The V and J ends lost 4 bases and 1 base, in that order; junction bases with no gene match: 4. The CDR3 loop is CASSQRTGNTEAFF. The DNA of the CDR3 is TGTGCCAGCAGCCAACGGACAGGGAACACTGAAGCTTTCTTT.

CDR3 bases: TGTGCCAGTAGTCCAAGACAGGGTCCTAATGAAAAACTGTTTTTT. Translation gives CASSPRQGPNEKLFF. The chain carries TRBV19 and TRBJ1-4, with TRBD1 matching over 7 bases. Looked up from germline, CDR1 is LNHDA and CDR2 is SQIVND (reference sequence). There are 15 residues in the CDR3. V lost 5 bases to trimming and J lost 3 bases; unmatched junction nucleotides: 6.

Only a few counts were recorded for this clone. The V gene is TRBV12-2, the J gene TRBJ2-1; the table's D call of TRBD2 was not tested on the DNA. TRBV12-2 is reported as a pseudogene. The CDR3 consists of 15 residues. DNA of the CDR3: TGTGCAAGTCGCTTAAAGACTAGCGAATACAATGAGCAGTTCTTC. This codes for CASRLKTSEYNEQFF.

The J gene is TRBJ1-1, the V gene TRBV6-6; 7 nucleotides line up with TRBD1. V was clipped by 5 bases and J by 4 bases; unmatched bases: 10. This CDR3 is 15 amino acids long. Per germline, CDR1 MNHNY and CDR2 SVGAGI (reference sequence). The CDR3 region is CASSNKQGTSTEAFF. For the CDR3, the DNA is TGTGCCAGCAGTAATAAACAGGGGACCTCCACTGAAGCTTTCTTT.

V is TRBV27 and J is TRBJ1-4; D possibly corresponds to TRBD1 (5 bases). Germline loops: CDR1 MNHEY, CDR2 SMNVEV (reference sequence). Trimming left V 5 bases short and J 5 bases short, with 9 bases between. The CDR3 has 13 residues. The DNA for the CDR3 is TGTGCCAGCAGTAGACAGCCGAATGAAAAACTGTTTTTT. Amino acids: CASSRQPNEKLFF.

This clone was observed once. The chain uses TRBV29-1 and TRBJ2-5; tentative D call: TRBD2 (5 bases). V dropped 2 bases and J dropped 1 base, with 11 bases sitting between them. The CDR3 has 14 residues. Germline V CDR1 and CDR2: SQVTM, ANQGSEA. The CDR3 DNA sequence: TGCAGCGTTGAATTGTCGGGGTTCCAAGAGACCCAGTACTTC. The encoded protein is CSVELSGFQETQYF.

This clone was detected only once. This CDR3 reads CASSLELNNYNEQFF. The CDR3 bases are TGCGCCAGCAGCTTGGAACTCAATAACTACAATGAGCAGTTCTTC. The V gene is TRBV5-1, the J gene TRBJ2-1; D remains ambiguous. This CDR3 comprises 15 residues. Germline lookup yields CDR1 SGHRS and CDR2 YFSETQ. Trimming shortened V by 0 bases and J by 3 bases, and 10 bases separated the two germline ends.

This clone was observed a single time. The chain employs TRBV5-1 and TRBJ1-1; a weak D match, TRBD1 (6 bases). Looked up from germline, CDR1 is SGHRS and CDR2 is YFSETQ. This CDR3 region has 14 residues. Trimming took 4 bases from V and 1 from J, leaving 11 bases between them. The CDR3 reads CASSATTGNTEAFF. The CDR3 DNA reads TGCGCCAGCAGCGCTACGACAGGGAACACTGAAGCTTTCTTT.

This rearrangement joins TRBV12-5 to TRBJ2-5; 9 bases fit TRBD1. Trimming cost V 6 bases and J 1 base; bases outside gene matches: 3. The CDR3 loop spans 14 amino acids. Per germline, CDR1 LGHNT and CDR2 FRNRAP. The CDR3 DNA reads TGTGCTAGTGGCCAACAGGGGGCCCAAGAGACCCAGTACTTC. Translation: CASGQQGAQETQYF.

This clone came up a few times. The rearrangement uses TRBV19 and TRBJ1-5; D unresolved. V dropped 6 bases and J dropped 0 bases, with 9 bases sitting between them. This CDR3 contains 14 residues. The V gene's germline CDR1 is LNHDA and CDR2 SQIVND (reference sequence). CDR3 sequence (DNA): TGTGCCAGTAGGAGAGAATATAGCAATCAGCCCCAGCATTTT. Residues: CASRREYSNQPQHF. Full variable domain (rest looked up from reference TRBV19 and TRBJ1-5): DGGITQSPKYLFRKEGQNVTLSCEQNLNHDAMYWYRQDPGQGLRLIYYSQIVNDFQKGDIAEGYSVSREKKESFPLTVTSAQKNPTAFYLCASRREYSNQPQHFGDGTRLSIL.

Only a few counts were recorded for this clone. V and J are TRBV18 and TRBJ2-7, with a weak D call TRBD2 (7 bases). The CDR3 contains 16 residues. Deletions cut 3 bases from V and 1 base from J, with 16 bases between. Germline values: CDR1 KGHSH, CDR2 LQKENI. CDR3 loop: CASSPEGGARSYEQYF. Here the CDR3 DNA reads TGTGCCAGCTCACCCGAGGGGGGGGCGCGGTCCTACGAGCAGTACTTC. Using reference TRBV18 and TRBJ2-7 for the parts outside the CDR3, the full variable domain is NAGVMQNPRHLVRRRGQEARLRCSPMKGHSHVYWYRQLPEEGLKFMVYLQKENIIDESGMPKERFSAEFPKEGPSILRIQQVVRGDSAAYFCASSPEGGARSYEQYFGPGTRLTVT.